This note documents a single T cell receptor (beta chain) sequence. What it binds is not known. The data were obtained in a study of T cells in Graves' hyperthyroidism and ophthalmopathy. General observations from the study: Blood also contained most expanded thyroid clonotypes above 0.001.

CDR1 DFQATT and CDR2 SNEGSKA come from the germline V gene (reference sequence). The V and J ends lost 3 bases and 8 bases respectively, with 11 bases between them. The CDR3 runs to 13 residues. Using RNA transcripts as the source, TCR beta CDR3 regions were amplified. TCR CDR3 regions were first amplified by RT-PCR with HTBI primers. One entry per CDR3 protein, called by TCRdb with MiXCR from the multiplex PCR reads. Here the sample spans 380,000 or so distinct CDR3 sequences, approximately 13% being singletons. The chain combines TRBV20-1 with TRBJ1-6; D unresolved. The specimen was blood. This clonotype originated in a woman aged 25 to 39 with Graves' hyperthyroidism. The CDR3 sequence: CSASGSQDSPLHF. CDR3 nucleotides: TGCAGTGCTAGCGGCAGCCAAGATTCACCCCTCCACTTT.